The 25 T cell receptor beta chains presented below share a single source sample, sequenced in a study of PD-L1 blockade in urothelial cancer. Only in-frame clones appear in the TCRdb table, and some are missing; sequencing was by immunoSEQ multiplex PCR. The sample lists about 85,000 clones; more than 70% were seen once. Time point in this sample: pretreatment peripheral blood. The sequences come from PBMCs, collected around atezolizumab (anti-PD-L1) treatment. These TCRs come from a man between 60 and 70 years old with urothelial cancer.

This clone turned up a few times. This chain links TRBV2 with TRBJ1-2, with 7 bases aligning to TRBD1. With 7 bases clipped from V and 5 bases from J, the junction kept 1 base outside the gene matches. The CDR3 contains 11 residues. From germline, CDR1 is SNHLY and CDR2 FYNNEI. CDR3 sequence: CASTTGYGYTF. As DNA, the CDR3 is TGTGCCAGCACGACAGGGTATGGCTACACCTTC.

This rearrangement joins TRBV5-1 to TRBJ2-3; 9 bases agree with TRBD2. Germline V CDR1 and CDR2: SGHRS, YFSETQ. The CDR3 length is 16 residues. J was trimmed by 4 bases and V by 0 bases; bases with no gene match: 6. CDR3 protein: CASSLEISGGSDTQYF. The CDR3 region has the DNA TGCGCCAGCAGCTTGGAAATTAGCGGGGGTTCAGATACGCAGTATTTT.

The chain has TRBV4-1 and TRBJ1-6, with 9 bases fitting TRBD1. Germline CDR1 reads MGHRA; CDR2 reads YSYEKL. Trimming cost V 5 bases and J 4 bases; bases outside gene matches: 6. The length of the CDR3 is 16 residues. CDR3 in DNA: TGCGCCAGCAGCACCCGGGACAGGGCTTATAATTCACCCCTCCACTTT. Protein product: CASSTRDRAYNSPLHF.

The chain combines TRBV5-6 with TRBJ2-7, with 8 bases fitting TRBD2. The ends lost 3 bases at V and 6 bases at J; junction bases unmatched: 8. Germline-derived CDR1 and CDR2 are SGHDT and YYEEEE. The CDR3 has 14 residues. DNA of the CDR3: TGTGCCAGCAGCTACGGGACTAGTAGGGGCGAGCAGTACTTC. As protein: CASSYGTSRGEQYF.

The chain combines TRBV11-3 with TRBJ1-1, with TRBD1 identical over 7 bases. Germline V CDR1 and CDR2: SGHNT, YENEEA. V trimming: 1 base; J trimming: 9 bases; junction bases outside the gene matches: 5. The CDR3 loop spans 13 amino acids. CDR3 DNA: TGTGCCAGCAGCTTAGCCGGACAGGCTAAAGCTTTCTTT. Translated: CASSLAGQAKAFF.

The chain links TRBV4-1 to TRBJ2-6; perhaps TRBD1 as D (5 bases). Trimming removed 7 bases from V and 0 bases from J, with 16 bases in between. The CDR3 has 17 amino acids. CDR1 and CDR2 from the germline V gene are MGHRA and YSYEKL. The CDR3 sequence is CASNPRVFTSGANVLTF. The DNA for the CDR3 is TGCGCCAGCAACCCCAGGGTATTCACCTCTGGGGCCAACGTCCTGACTTTC.

The chain links TRBV7-6 to TRBJ2-2; maybe TRBD1 (6 bases). The V end lost 5 bases, the J end lost 2 bases, and 18 bases lay between the germline ends. CDR1 and CDR2 (germline): SGHVS, FNYEAQ. The CDR3 spans 17 residues. In DNA form, the CDR3 reads TGTGCCAGCAGCCTCACAGGGATATCGTACAACACCGGGGAGCTGTTTTTT. This codes for CASSLTGISYNTGELFF.

The chain recombines TRBV10-2 with TRBJ1-4; D is ambiguous. V lost 0 bases, J lost 15 bases, and 11 bases lay in between. Germline V gene sequence: CDR1 WSHSY, CDR2 SAAADI. The CDR3 sequence is 12 residues long. The CDR3 reads CASSESGWLLFF. For the CDR3, the DNA is TGCGCCAGCAGTGAGTCTGGCTGGCTGTTGTTTTTT.

The gene calls are TRBV7-9 and TRBJ2-5; 9 nucleotides match TRBD2. The germline V gene has CDR1 SEHNR and CDR2 FQNEAQ (reference sequence). The CDR3 runs to 16 residues. J lost 3 bases, V lost 5 bases, and 10 bases had no gene match. CDR3 sequence reads: CASSPLAGGKEETQYF. CDR3 DNA sequence: TGTGCCAGCAGCCCCCTGGCGGGGGGGAAGGAAGAGACCCAGTACTTC.

The table lists this clone with a count of one. The chain joins TRBV5-1 to TRBJ2-5; 13 bases fit TRBD2. CDR3 length: 16 amino acids. Germline CDR1 reads SGHRS; CDR2 reads YFSETQ. J was trimmed by 4 bases and V by 2 bases; bases with no gene match: 5. CDR3 DNA: TGCGCCAGCAGCTTACTAGCGGGGGGGCTCGGAGAGACCCAGTACTTC. Amino acid sequence: CASSLLAGGLGETQYF.

J is TRBJ2-5 and V is TRBV7-9, with a possible D match to TRBD1 (6 bases). The CDR3 is 15 amino acids. CDR1 is SEHNR, CDR2 FQNEAQ, per germline (reference sequence). The V gene lost 4 bases and the J gene lost 5 bases, with 17 bases spanning the gap. CDR3 region: CASSSQGIPLETQYF. CDR3 nucleotides: TGTGCCAGCAGCTCTCAGGGGATCCCGCTGGAGACCCAGTACTTC.

V and J are TRBV11-3 and TRBJ2-2; D might be TRBD1 (6 bases). Germline lookup yields CDR1 SGHNT and CDR2 YENEEA. With 3 bases removed from V and 0 bases from J, the gap between germline ends came to 14 bases. The CDR3 covers 17 residues. CDR3 sequence (DNA): TGTGCCAGCAGCTTTAGTTGGGGGCAAACGAACACCGGGGAGCTGTTTTTT. This sequence encodes CASSFSWGQTNTGELFF.

The chain links TRBV7-2 to TRBJ2-5; D perhaps matches TRBD1 (6 bases). V dropped 2 bases and J dropped 1 base, with 14 bases sitting between them. This CDR3 comprises 16 residues. Germline V gene sequence: CDR1 SGHTA, CDR2 FQGNSA. The CDR3 region has the DNA TGTGCCAGCAGCTTATCCGAGGGCAGGGGCCAAGAGACCCAGTACTTC. Protein sequence: CASSLSEGRGQETQYF.

V and J are TRBV7-8 and TRBJ2-6; D is uncertain. Germline lookup yields CDR1 SGHVS and CDR2 FQNEAQ. V lost 0 bases to trimming and J lost 0 bases, with 9 bases between them. The CDR3 is made up of 17 amino acids. The chain's CDR3 is CASSLAVRNSGANVLTF. CDR3 nucleotides: TGTGCCAGCAGCTTAGCGGTCAGGAACTCTGGGGCCAACGTCCTGACTTTC.

This clone was seen a handful of times. The rearrangement uses TRBV4-1 and TRBJ1-2; 9 bases match TRBD1. CDR3 length equals 15 residues. CDR1 and CDR2 from the germline V gene are MGHRA and YSYEKL. After removal of 3 bases from V and 1 base from J, the junction contained 3 bases not matched to a gene. The CDR3 here is CASSQMGQGNYGYTF. The CDR3 nucleotides are TGCGCCAGCAGCCAGATGGGACAGGGTAACTATGGCTACACCTTC.

The chain carries TRBV7-8 and TRBJ2-2; D remains unclear. Trimming left V 1 base short and J 6 bases short, with 9 bases between. This CDR3 is 14 amino acids long. Germline CDR1 is SGHVS and CDR2 is FQNEAQ. This chain's CDR3 is CASSLVRSPGELFF. CDR3 DNA: TGTGCCAGCAGCTTAGTCCGGTCTCCCGGGGAGCTGTTTTTT.

This clone came up a few times. J is TRBJ2-6 and V is TRBV4-3; 10 bases fit TRBD2. The CDR3 runs to 19 residues. V was pared by 0 bases and J by 4 bases, with 9 bases of the junction left unmatched. The germline gives CDR1 LGHNA, CDR2 YSLEER. The DNA for the CDR3 is TGCGCCAGCAGCCAAGATTGGCTAGCGGGAGCTTGGGGGGCCAACGTCCTGACTTTC. This sequence encodes CASSQDWLAGAWGANVLTF.

The chain is built from TRBV6-5 and TRBJ1-2; D not certain. This CDR3 region has 13 residues. In germline, CDR1 is MNHEY, CDR2 SVGAGI. With 6 bases removed from V and 2 bases from J, the gap between germline ends came to 10 bases. Here the CDR3 DNA reads TGTGCCAGCAGCGAGGGTGGGAACTATGGCTACACCTTC. As protein: CASSEGGNYGYTF.

This chain links TRBV7-9 with TRBJ1-2, with 9 positions matching TRBD1. The CDR3 sequence is 14 residues long. Germline CDR1 is SEHNR and CDR2 is FQNEAQ (reference sequence). J gave up 5 bases and V 1 base, and 2 bases lay outside the gene matches. CDR3 in amino acids: CASSLDRGRYGYTF. The CDR3 coding sequence is TGTGCCAGCAGCTTAGACAGGGGGCGGTATGGCTACACCTTC.

This clone was picked up one time. The gene calls are TRBV6-1 and TRBJ2-3; D is possibly TRBD2 (6 bases). Germline V gene sequence: CDR1 MNHNS, CDR2 SASEGT. V gave up 0 bases and J gave up 8 bases, with 12 bases separating them. This CDR3 has 14 residues. CDR3 in DNA: TGTGCCAGCAGTGAAGCTAGACTAGTTGGTACGCAGTATTTT. Residues: CASSEARLVGTQYF.

This sequence joins TRBV2 and TRBJ1-5, with TRBD1 matching over 12 bases. Germline CDR1 SNHLY, CDR2 FYNNEI. The CDR3 covers 14 residues. J gave up 7 bases and V 6 bases, and 4 bases lay outside the gene matches. This CDR3 reads CASSPGQGAQPQHF. The CDR3 region has the DNA TGTGCCAGCAGCCCGGGACAGGGGGCCCAGCCCCAGCATTTT.

The CDR3 bases are TGTGCCAGCAGCTTGGGACAGGGGGTCTATGGCTACACCTTC. As protein: CASSLGQGVYGYTF. V is TRBV11-2 and J is TRBJ1-2, with 11 bases lining up with TRBD1. The CDR3 loop spans 14 amino acids. CDR1 SGHAT and CDR2 FQNNGV come from the germline V gene. V shed 3 bases, J shed 4 bases, and the junction held 1 base outside the gene matches. Drawing the rest from reference TRBV11-2 and TRBJ1-2, the complete variable domain is EAGVAQSPRYKIIEKRQSVAFWCNPISGHATLYWYQQILGQGPKLLIQFQNNGVVDDSQLPKDRFSAERLKGVDSTLKIQPAKLEDSAVYLCASSLGQGVYGYTFGSGTRLTVV.

This clone was picked up one time. CDR3 coding DNA: TGTGCCAGCAGCCCCTCAGGCTCCTATAATTCACCCCTCCACTTT. Residues: CASSPSGSYNSPLHF. The V call is TRBV5-4, the J call TRBJ1-6; no clear D gene. The CDR3 extends over 15 amino acids. V was clipped by 4 bases and J by 0 bases, with 8 bases between them. Germline lookup yields CDR1 SGHNT and CDR2 YYREEE (reference sequence).

The J gene is TRBJ2-1, the V gene TRBV27; D remains unclear. This CDR3 has 13 amino acids. Trimming removed 0 bases from V and 5 bases from J, with 5 bases in between. Germline assignment: CDR1 MNHEY and CDR2 SMNVEV (reference sequence). The CDR3 region has the DNA TGTGCCAGCAGTTTATCGACAAACAATGAGCAGTTCTTC. Its protein product is CASSLSTNNEQFF.

The V and J genes are TRBV18 and TRBJ2-6; the D gene is possibly TRBD2 (6 bases). V shed 2 bases and J shed 4 bases, with 12 bases lying between them. This CDR3 has 16 residues. From germline, CDR1 is KGHSH and CDR2 LQKENI. CDR3 loop: CASSPGPGAGANVLTF. CDR3 DNA sequence: TGTGCCAGCTCACCAGGACCGGGAGCGGGGGCCAACGTCCTGACTTTC.